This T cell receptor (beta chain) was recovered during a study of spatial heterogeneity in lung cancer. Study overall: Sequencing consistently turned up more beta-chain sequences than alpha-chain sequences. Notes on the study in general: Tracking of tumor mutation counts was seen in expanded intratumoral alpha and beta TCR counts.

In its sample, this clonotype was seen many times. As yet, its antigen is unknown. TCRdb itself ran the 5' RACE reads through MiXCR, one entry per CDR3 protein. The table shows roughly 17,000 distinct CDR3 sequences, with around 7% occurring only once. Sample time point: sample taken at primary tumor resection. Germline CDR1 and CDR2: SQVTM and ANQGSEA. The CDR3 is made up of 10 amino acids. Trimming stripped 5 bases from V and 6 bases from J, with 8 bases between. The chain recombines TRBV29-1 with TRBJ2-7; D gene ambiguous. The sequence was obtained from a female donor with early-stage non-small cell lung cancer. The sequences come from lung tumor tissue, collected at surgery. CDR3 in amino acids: CSVQTTEQYF. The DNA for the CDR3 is TGCAGCGTTCAGACAACCGAGCAGTACTTC.